Each of the 14 T cell receptor beta chains below was sequenced from the same sample in a study of regulatory T cells in long-lasting Graves disease (dated by TCRdb to about 2021). Library prep was done by multiplex PCR. Sequencing instrument: Illumina HiSeq 4000. To build TCR beta libraries, CDR3 regions were amplified by Arm-PCR using iRepertoire HTBI primers. TCRdb reworked the public reads: Q25 trimming with fastp, MiXCR clone assembly, productive beta chains retained. Each entry is one CDR3 protein sequence, shown with its most common DNA and genes. Present in this sample are some 320,000 distinct CDR3 sequences, 18% of which were seen just once. The leading ten clones occupy around 37% of the sample. The intended sense of this specimen's time point label: newly diagnosed GD, antithyroid drugs for less than 3 months. For both TCR sequencing and RNA sequencing, RNA was extracted from PBMCs in TRIzol.

Sample: peripheral blood mononuclear cells (PBMCs), taken at new diagnosis, from a patient treated with antithyroid drugs. The receptor source for this set is a female donor with Graves disease.

This clonotype was seen ten or more times. The V call is TRBV20-1, the J call TRBJ2-3, with D unresolved. With 0 bases removed from V and 1 base from J, the gap between germline ends came to 11 bases. The CDR3 loop spans 15 amino acids. Germline V gene lookup returns CDR1 DFQATT and CDR2 SNEGSKA (reference sequence). In DNA, the CDR3 is TGCAGTGCTAGAGACTTACGCAGAGGCACAGATACGCAGTATTTT. Translated: CSARDLRRGTDTQYF.

This chain joins TRBV25-1 and TRBJ2-1, with TRBD2 as a possible D gene (6 bases). From germline, CDR1 is MGHDK and CDR2 SYGVNS. The CDR3 consists of 14 residues. V lost 5 bases and J 6 bases, leaving 14 bases between the germline ends. In DNA form, the CDR3 reads TGTGCCAGCAGTAGCTCACGGGGGAGCAATGAGCAGTTCTTC. Translating it yields CASSSSRGSNEQFF.

This clonotype was observed a handful of times. The rearrangement joins TRBV7-9 to TRBJ1-3; D unclear. V lost 5 bases and J 4 bases, leaving 6 bases between the germline ends. Germline CDR1 and CDR2: SEHNR and FQNEAQ (reference sequence). The CDR3 has 12 residues. The chain's CDR3 is CASSPMGNTIYF. CDR3 coding DNA: TGTGCCAGCAGCCCCATGGGAAACACCATATATTTT.

Ten or more counts support this clonotype. This chain links TRBV20-1 with TRBJ2-5, with 8 bases matching TRBD2. With 6 bases clipped from V and 6 bases from J, the junction kept 6 bases outside the gene matches. The CDR3 length is 12 residues. The germline V gene encodes CDR1 DFQATT and CDR2 SNEGSKA (reference sequence). The CDR3 DNA sequence: TGCAGTGCCACGACTAGCGCGAAGACCCAGTACTTC. Protein: CSATTSAKTQYF.

The rearrangement uses TRBV3-1 and TRBJ2-1; 7 nucleotides match TRBD2. Trimming took 4 bases from V and 1 from J; bases not matched to a gene: 4. The germline V gene has CDR1 LGHDT and CDR2 YNNKEL (reference sequence). The CDR3 is made up of 15 amino acids. In nucleotides, the CDR3 is TGTGCCAGCAGCCTCTGCGGGAGTTCCTACAATGAGCAGTTCTTC. It yields the protein CASSLCGSSYNEQFF.

In its sample, this clonotype was seen a few times. V gene TRBV9 combines with J gene TRBJ2-5, with D maybe TRBD2 (5 bases). CDR1 is SGDLS and CDR2 is YYNGEE in the germline V gene. The CDR3 contains 15 residues. Trimming took 0 bases from V and 4 from J, leaving 13 bases between them. The CDR3 loop reads CASSVAPGVPETQYF. CDR3 DNA: TGTGCCAGCAGCGTAGCCCCCGGGGTTCCAGAGACCCAGTACTTC.

This clonotype was counted at least ten times. The chain links TRBV2 to TRBJ1-4; 7 bases match TRBD1. Losses at the gene ends were 6 bases for V and 5 bases for J; bases not matched to a gene: 3. CDR3 size: 13 residues. Per the germline V gene, CDR1 is SNHLY and CDR2 is FYNNEI. The CDR3 spells CASRGQRNEKLFF. CDR3 DNA sequence: TGTGCCAGCAGGGGACAGAGAAATGAAAAACTGTTTTTT.

Notes on this clonotype: A far larger clone is only one base removed, so a read error is likely. This chain connects TRBV6-2 or TRBV6-3 to TRBJ1-1; D ambiguous. CDR1 is MNHEY and CDR2 is SVGEGT in the germline V gene. Between the trimmed V and J ends, which lost 7 bases and 4 bases, there was a span of 16 bases. The CDR3 loop spans 14 amino acids. The CDR3 nucleotides read TGTGCCAGCACCTCAGAGGACGGCACCACTGAAGCTTTCTTT. Its translation: CASTSEDGTTEAFF.

V and J are TRBV27 and TRBJ2-7, with D possibly TRBD2 on 6 matching bases. Germline lookup yields CDR1 MNHEY and CDR2 SMNVEV (reference sequence). Trimming stripped 6 bases from V and 3 bases from J, with 9 bases between. The CDR3 length is 12 residues. The CDR3 sequence: CASSGRGYEQYF. CDR3 bases: TGTGCCAGCAGCGGGCGGGGCTACGAGCAGTACTTC.

The sample holds a few counts of this clonotype. The gene calls are TRBV4-1 and TRBJ2-1; 8 bases are shared with TRBD1. The trim removed 4 bases at V and 4 bases at J, leaving 12 bases unmatched. Germline CDR1 and CDR2: MGHRA and YSYEKL. The CDR3 covers 17 residues. The CDR3 DNA is TGCGCCAGCAGCCCGTCCGGAGGACAGGGCTTATACAATGAGCAGTTCTTC. Its translation is CASSPSGGQGLYNEQFF.

This clonotype was observed at least ten times. The chain is built from TRBV28 and TRBJ2-3; 10 nucleotides align to TRBD1. The germline V gene has CDR1 MDHEN and CDR2 SYDVKM. The CDR3 length is 17 residues. V shed 3 bases and J 2 bases; nucleotides not matched to a gene: 8. DNA of the CDR3: TGTGCCAGCAGTTTGGGTCTCGGGACAGGGGACACAGATACGCAGTATTTT. As protein: CASSLGLGTGDTDTQYF.

This clonotype was recorded at least ten times. V gene TRBV2 combines with J gene TRBJ1-5; 11 bases line up with TRBD1. The V and J ends lost 6 bases and 7 bases, in that order; junction bases with no gene match: 8. The CDR3 spans 15 residues. Germline V CDR1 and CDR2: SNHLY, FYNNEI. The CDR3 reads CASSGTGGEGQPQHF. CDR3 nucleotides: TGTGCCAGCAGCGGGACAGGGGGAGAGGGGCAGCCCCAGCATTTT.

This clonotype was counted many times. The CDR3 sequence is CASSSMTEAYEQYF. In DNA, the CDR3 is TGTGCCAGCAGCTCGATGACTGAGGCCTACGAGCAGTACTTC. V and J are TRBV7-2 and TRBJ2-7, with D unresolved. Trimming shortened V by 4 bases and J by 2 bases, and 12 bases separated the two germline ends. Germline V gene sequence: CDR1 SGHTA, CDR2 FQGNSA. CDR3 length: 14 amino acids.

This clonotype was counted ten times or more. This chain connects TRBV27 to TRBJ1-5; D is undetermined. Germline CDR1 and CDR2: MNHEY and SMNVEV (reference sequence). This CDR3 region has 15 residues. Deletions cut 8 bases from V and 3 bases from J, with 17 bases between. CDR3 DNA sequence: TGTGCCAGCCGCAGAAGCGGGCAGCCCAATCAGCCCCAGCATTTT. Translation gives CASRRSGQPNQPQHF.